The 9 T cell receptor beta chains reported below all come from one sample, sequenced in a study of long-term antiretroviral therapy in people with HIV. Sequencing relied on immunoSEQ assay v3.0, run at survey level. Here immunoSEQ multiplex PCR was the method, and the copy in TCRdb shows in-frame clones only, minus some. This repertoire shows about 28,000 clones, approximately 85% found once; its top ten account for about 4%. The sample in question was unsorted PBMCs, obtained 0.8 years before starting antiretroviral therapy. These receptors originate from a young man with HIV.

The J gene is TRBJ2-3, the V gene TRBV5-6; D not certain. V was trimmed by 3 bases and J by 1 base, leaving 15 bases between them. CDR3 length equals 16 residues. The germline gives CDR1 SGHDT, CDR2 YYEEEE. CDR3 nucleotide sequence: TGTGCCAGCAGCTCCGGTGGGCCCTCCCGCACAGATACGCAGTATTTT. It specifies CASSSGGPSRTDTQYF. The variable domain in full, completed from reference TRBV5-6 and TRBJ2-3, reads DAGVTQSPTHLIKTRGQQVTLRCSPKSGHDTVSWYQQALGQGPQFIFQYYEEEERQRGNFPDRFSGHQFPNYSSELNVNALLLGDSALYLCASSSGGPSRTDTQYFGPGTRLTVL.

The chain joins TRBV6-6 to TRBJ2-1; 11 nucleotides match TRBD2. After removal of 4 bases from V and 8 bases from J, the junction contained 7 bases not matched to a gene. Germline-derived CDR1 and CDR2 are MNHNY and SVGAGI (reference sequence). This CDR3 spans 15 amino acids. The CDR3 DNA reads as TGTGCCAGCAGTTCCACTAGCGGGAGTGGGGATGAGCAGTTCTTC. It translates to CASSSTSGSGDEQFF.

The rearrangement links TRBV27 to TRBJ2-7, with 8 positions matching TRBD1. The CDR3 has 14 amino acids. Germline CDR1 is MNHEY and CDR2 is SMNVEV (reference sequence). Germline trimming cut 2 bases from V and 3 bases from J; bases unmatched to any gene: 3. Written as DNA, the CDR3 is TGTGCCAGCAGTTTAGGACAGGGACTCTACGAGCAGTACTTC. Protein: CASSLGQGLYEQYF.

The chain joins TRBV30 to TRBJ1-5; possibly TRBD1 for D (5 bases). This CDR3 is 13 amino acids long. The germline CDR1 and CDR2 sequences are GTSNPN and SVGIG (reference sequence). Deletions cut 0 bases from V and 5 bases from J, with 8 bases between. CDR3 protein: CAWSVLGDQPQHF. In DNA form, the CDR3 reads TGTGCCTGGAGTGTACTAGGGGATCAGCCCCAGCATTTT.

The table lists this clone with a count of one. V usage is TRBV11-3 and J usage is TRBJ2-3; TRBD2 is a possible D gene (7 bases). The V end was cut by 5 bases, the J end by 1 base, with 19 bases between. The CDR3 extends over 17 amino acids. CDR1 and CDR2 (germline): SGHNT, YENEEA. CDR3 bases: TGTGCCAGCAGCCGCGAGGGGGGGAGACAAGGCACAGATACGCAGTATTTT. Amino acids: CASSREGGRQGTDTQYF.

This chain connects TRBV5-3 to TRBJ1-2; TRBD1 aligns across 7 bases. TRBV5-3 is an ORF, with its function uncertain. This CDR3 comprises 13 residues. The V and J ends lost 4 bases and 6 bases, in that order; junction bases with no gene match: 6. The DNA of the CDR3 is TGTGCCAGAAGCCCAAACGGGACAGATGGCTACACCTTC. Its protein is CARSPNGTDGYTF.

J is TRBJ2-7 and V is TRBV14, with 8 bases lining up with TRBD1. CDR3 length: 13 amino acids. Per germline, CDR1 SGHDN and CDR2 FVKESK. Trimming cost V 4 bases and J 5 bases; bases outside gene matches: 4. CDR3 region: CASSRVTGDEQYF. The CDR3 DNA sequence: TGTGCCAGCAGCCGAGTGACAGGGGACGAGCAGTACTTC.

The rearrangement joins TRBV15 to TRBJ2-5; D might be TRBD2 (5 bases). Trimming removed 1 base from V and 5 bases from J, with 11 bases in between. Germline V gene lookup returns CDR1 LNHNV and CDR2 YYDKDF (reference sequence). The CDR3 is made up of 14 amino acids. The CDR3 nucleotides read TGTGCCACCAGCAGAGGGGGAGCAAGGGAGACCCAGTACTTC. This gives the protein CATSRGGARETQYF. Full variable domain (missing parts from reference TRBV15 and TRBJ2-5): DAMVIQNPRYQVTQFGKPVTLSCSQTLNHNVMYWYQQKSSQAPKLLFHYYDKDFNNEADTPDNFQSRRPNTSFCFLDIRSPGLGDTAMYLCATSRGGARETQYFGPGTRLLVL.

The chain recombines TRBV11-2 with TRBJ2-5; perhaps TRBD2 as D (5 bases). The CDR3 runs 13 residues. The germline V gene encodes CDR1 SGHAT and CDR2 FQNNGV. V was cut by 5 bases and J by 0 bases, with 7 bases left in between. The CDR3 DNA sequence: TGTGCCAGCAGCCCCGGGAACCAAGAGACCCAGTACTTC. It specifies CASSPGNQETQYF.